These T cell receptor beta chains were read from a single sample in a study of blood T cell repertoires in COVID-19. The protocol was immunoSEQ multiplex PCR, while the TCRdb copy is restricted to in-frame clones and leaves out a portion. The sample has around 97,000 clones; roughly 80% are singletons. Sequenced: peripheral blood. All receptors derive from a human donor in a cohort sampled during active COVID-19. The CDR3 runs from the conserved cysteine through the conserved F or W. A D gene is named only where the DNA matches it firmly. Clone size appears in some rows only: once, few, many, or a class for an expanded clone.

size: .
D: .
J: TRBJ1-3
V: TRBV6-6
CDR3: CASSWSPSSGNTIYF
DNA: TGTGCCAGCAGTTGGAGTCCCAGCTCTGGAAACACCATATATTTT

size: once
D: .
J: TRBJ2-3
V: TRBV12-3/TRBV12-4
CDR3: CASSYSRDTQYF
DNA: TGTGCCAGCAGTTACTCTAGGGATACGCAGTATTTT

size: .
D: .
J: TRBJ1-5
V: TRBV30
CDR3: CAWTPVFGNQPQHF
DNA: TGTGCCTGGACCCCAGTGTTCGGCAATCAGCCCCAGCATTTT

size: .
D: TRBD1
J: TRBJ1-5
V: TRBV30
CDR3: CAWSSGQGALPQHF
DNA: TGTGCCTGGAGTTCCGGACAGGGGGCTCTGCCCCAGCATTTT

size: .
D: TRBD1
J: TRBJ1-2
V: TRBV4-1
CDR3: CASSRQQGDGGYTF
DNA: TGCGCCAGCAGCCGTCAACAGGGGGACGGTGGCTACACCTTC

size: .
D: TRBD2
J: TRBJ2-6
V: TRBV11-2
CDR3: CASSLDVSGGAQSGANVLTF
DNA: TGTGCCAGCAGCTTAGATGTTAGCGGGGGGGCTCAATCTGGGGCCAACGTCCTGACTTTC

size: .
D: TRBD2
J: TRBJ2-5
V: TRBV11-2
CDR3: CASSGQTGLAGYQETQYF
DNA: TGTGCCAGCAGCGGACAAACGGGACTAGCGGGTTACCAAGAGACCCAGTACTTC

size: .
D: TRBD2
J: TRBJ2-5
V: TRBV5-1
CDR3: CASSPSSLGVAGLETQYF
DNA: TGCGCCAGCAGCCCCTCATCCCTTGGGGTAGCGGGGTTGGAGACCCAGTACTTC

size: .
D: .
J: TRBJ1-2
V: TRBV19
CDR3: CASSEDRPGGYTF
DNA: TGTGCCAGTAGTGAGGACAGACCGGGGGGCTACACCTTC

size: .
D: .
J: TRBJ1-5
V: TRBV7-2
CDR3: CASSLEIYSNQPQHF
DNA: TGTGCCAGCAGCTTAGAGATCTATAGCAATCAGCCCCAGCATTTT

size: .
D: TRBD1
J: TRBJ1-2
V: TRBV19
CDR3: CASSTRGANYGYTF
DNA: TGTGCCAGTAGTACCAGGGGGGCTAACTATGGCTACACCTTC

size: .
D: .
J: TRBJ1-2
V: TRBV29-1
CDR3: CSVGSQGGYTF
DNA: TGCAGCGTCGGCTCCCAGGGGGGCTACACCTTC

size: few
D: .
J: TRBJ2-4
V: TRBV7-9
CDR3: CASSPFRLGGNIQYF
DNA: TGTGCCAGCAGCCCTTTTCGACTTGGGGGGAACATTCAGTACTTC

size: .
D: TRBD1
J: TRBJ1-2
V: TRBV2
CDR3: CASSRQGSMYGYTF
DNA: TGTGCCAGCAGCCGACAGGGATCGATGTATGGCTACACCTTC

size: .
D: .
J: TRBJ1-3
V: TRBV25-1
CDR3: CASSEYQGYSGNTIYF
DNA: TGTGCCAGCAGTGAATATCAGGGATACTCTGGAAACACCATATATTTT

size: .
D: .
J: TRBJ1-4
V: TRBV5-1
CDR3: CASSWGPQSLQGEKLFF
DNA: TGCGCCAGCAGCTGGGGGCCACAGAGCCTTCAGGGGGAAAAACTGTTTTTT

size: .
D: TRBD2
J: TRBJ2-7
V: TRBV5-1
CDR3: CASSSLAGGSYEQYF
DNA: TGCGCCAGCAGCTCCCTAGCGGGGGGCTCCTACGAGCAGTACTTC

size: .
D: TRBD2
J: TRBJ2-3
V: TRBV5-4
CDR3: CASSRTSGGTDTQYF
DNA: TGTGCCAGCAGCCGGACTAGCGGGGGCACAGATACGCAGTATTTT

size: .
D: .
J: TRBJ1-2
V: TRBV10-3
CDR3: CAISESRGGYTF
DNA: TGTGCCATCAGTGAGTCGAGGGGGGGCTACACCTTC

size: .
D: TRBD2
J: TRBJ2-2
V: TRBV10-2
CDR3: CASSDPAGGRLGELFF
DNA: TGCGCCAGCAGTGACCCAGCGGGGGGGCGTCTCGGGGAGCTGTTTTTT

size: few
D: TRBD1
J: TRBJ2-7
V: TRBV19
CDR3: CATTGTATYEQYF
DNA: TGTGCTACCACCGGGACAGCTACCTACGAGCAGTACTTC

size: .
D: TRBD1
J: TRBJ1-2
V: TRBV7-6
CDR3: CASSLASQGDYGYTF
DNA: TGTGCCAGCAGCTTGGCATCACAGGGGGACTATGGCTACACCTTC

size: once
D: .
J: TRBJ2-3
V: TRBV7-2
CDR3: CASSPGGTAKTQYF
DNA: TGTGCCAGCAGCCCCGGAGGGACAGCAAAAACGCAGTATTTT

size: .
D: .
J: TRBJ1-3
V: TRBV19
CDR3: CASGRGLTNTIYF
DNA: TGTGCCAGTGGTCGGGGTCTTACAAACACCATATATTTT

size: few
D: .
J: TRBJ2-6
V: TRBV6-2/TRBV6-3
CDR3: CASSFRATGANVLTF
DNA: TGTGCCAGCAGTTTCAGGGCTACCGGGGCCAACGTCCTGACTTTC

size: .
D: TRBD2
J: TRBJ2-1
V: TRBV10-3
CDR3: CATRPRLERGSYNEQFF
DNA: TGTGCCACACGCCCCCGGCTGGAGCGGGGGTCTTACAATGAGCAGTTCTTC

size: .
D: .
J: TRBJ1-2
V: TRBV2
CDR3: CASSEEINYGYTF
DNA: TGTGCCAGCAGTGAGGAGATAAACTATGGCTACACCTTC

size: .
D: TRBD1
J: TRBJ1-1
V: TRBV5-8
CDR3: CATKGAPMNTEAFF
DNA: TGTGCCACAAAGGGGGCCCCTATGAACACTGAAGCTTTCTTT

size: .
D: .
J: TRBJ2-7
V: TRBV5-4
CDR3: CASSLGGSGSYEQYF
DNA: TGTGCCAGCAGCTTGGGGGGTTCGGGGTCATACGAGCAGTACTTC

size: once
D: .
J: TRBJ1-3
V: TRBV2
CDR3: CASSEDRGNTIYF
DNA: TGTGCCAGCAGTGAAGACAGGGGAAACACCATATATTTT

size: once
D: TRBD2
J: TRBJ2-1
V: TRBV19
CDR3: CASSTPSGASYNEQFF
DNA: TGTGCCAGTAGTACCCCTAGCGGGGCTTCCTACAATGAGCAGTTCTTC